This entry concerns a single T cell receptor beta chain. Its recognized antigen is unknown. There are no base qualities to consult, and no much larger clone falls within one base. The data were taken from a study of CD4 T cell repertoires in COVID-19 (dated by TCRdb to 2020 to 2022). Turning to the overall study: For cross-reactivity analysis, CFSE-low cells were expanded with IL-2 for less than eleven days, then relabeled and restimulated with spike proteins from other coronaviruses. The study characterized naturally processed CD4+ T cell responses to SARS-CoV-2 spike and nucleoprotein in COVID-19-recovered individuals, using TCR Vbeta sequencing to assess clonal composition. In three recovered individuals, the TCR Vbeta repertoire of SARS-CoV-2-reactive T cells was analyzed at the subset level.

Beyond this particular receptor, the publication reports: Several of the most expanded SARS-CoV-2-reactive clonotypes were found to be shared between two or all three memory subsets, suggesting intraclonal diversification. Between roughly 6 and 25% of SARS-CoV-2 clonotypes were also detected in secondary cultures stimulated with SARS-CoV and/or HKU1 spike, a finding consistent with cross-reactivity.

Counted from cysteine to phenylalanine, this CDR3 has 15 amino acids. Just the 45-base CDR3 DNA is kept, in frame starting at base 1. Sequences KGHSH (CDR1) and LQKENI (CDR2) are obtained from the germline V gene. A distance of 16 bases separates the germline ends of V and J, which lose 6 bases and 1 base respectively. The library was generated by the immunoSEQ multiplex PCR assay. In the authors' own workflow: To quantify how much the repertoires of different subsets overlapped, the Chao-Jaccard similarity index was used along with counts of shared clonotypes. Entries here come from immuneACCESS through TCRdb and include only in-frame sequences with V and J called. Some clones fail to appear in such tables; in the studies checked, an unresolved V gene covers under half of the shortfall, and the cause of the remainder is unknown. V and J calls and clone size are given by that table; D and trimming were obtained from the DNA. The sample has tens of thousands of clones on record, under 90% of them singletons. Jointly, the top ten make up over 0.45% of the sample.

The sample's time point label, decoded: sample from a COVID-19-recovered individual after infection. Donors were patients who had recovered from mild-to-severe COVID-19. Uncultured memory T cell samples were sequenced directly after ex vivo isolation. From peripheral blood mononuclear cells, the researchers isolated CD4+ total memory, central memory, effector memory and circulating T follicular helper cells. This chain joins TRBV18 to TRBJ2-7; the D gene is perhaps TRBD1, on 6 matching bases. This TCR derives from a human donor who had COVID-19. Specimen: CD4+ T cells from peripheral blood, collected after recovery from COVID-19. The sequence in DNA is TGTGCCAGCTCTCCCAGACAGGTCCCTTCCTACGAGCAGTACTTC. The encoded protein is CASSPRQVPSYEQYF.